One sample yielded the 26 T cell receptor beta chains listed below, sequenced in a study of blood T cell repertoires in COVID-19. Method: immunoSEQ multiplex PCR; TCRdb's copy keeps in-frame clones and lacks some. Found here are 50,000 to 75,000 clones, 73% of them singletons; the top ten hold around 20%. The sample was peripheral blood. The receptor set was obtained from a woman in her forties or fifties with active or convalescent COVID-19.

This chain connects TRBV4-2 to TRBJ2-5; 8 positions agree with TRBD2. The CDR3 covers 15 residues. V lost 0 bases, J lost 7 bases, and 7 bases stayed unmatched. CDR1 and CDR2 (germline): LGHNA, YNFKEQ. The CDR3 here is CASSQESGGRATQYF. CDR3 bases: TGTGCCAGCAGCCAAGAGTCGGGGGGGAGGGCGACCCAGTACTTC.

The rearrangement uses TRBV27 and TRBJ1-1; 11 positions agree with TRBD1. Germline V CDR1 and CDR2: MNHEY, SMNVEV (reference sequence). J gave up 3 bases and V 5 bases, and 2 bases lay outside the gene matches. The CDR3 sequence is 14 residues long. The CDR3 DNA sequence: TGTGCCAGCAGTCCGGGACAGGGGGACACTGAAGCTTTCTTT. Translated: CASSPGQGDTEAFF.

This rearrangement joins TRBV6-1 to TRBJ1-5; TRBD1 matches 10 bases. V lost 2 bases and J lost 7; bases outside the gene matches: 11. The CDR3 covers 17 residues. CDR1 is MNHNS and CDR2 is SASEGT in the germline V gene. CDR3 region: CASSEKTGGAQNQPQHF. The CDR3 region has the DNA TGTGCCAGCAGTGAAAAGACAGGGGGCGCGCAGAACCAGCCCCAGCATTTT.

This clone was observed once. The chain uses TRBV4-1 and TRBJ1-2; a weak D match, TRBD1 (6 bases). Looked up from germline, CDR1 is MGHRA and CDR2 is YSYEKL. This CDR3 is built from 12 residues. Trimming shortened V by 1 base and J by 7 bases, and 7 bases separated the two germline ends. The CDR3 DNA sequence: TGCGCCAGCAGCCAAGCAGGGGCTGGCTACACCTTC. This gives the protein CASSQAGAGYTF.

This clone has a count of ten or more. This chain uses TRBV11-2 with TRBJ2-1; TRBD1 matches 12 bases. CDR1 is SGHAT and CDR2 is FQNNGV in the germline V gene. This CDR3 spans 15 amino acids. Trimming removed 5 bases from V and 4 bases from J; junction bases left unmatched: 3. CDR3 sequence (DNA): TGTGCCAGCAGCCTGGGACAGGGGGCGTACAATGAGCAGTTCTTC. This translates into CASSLGQGAYNEQFF.

The chain combines TRBV19 with TRBJ2-2, with a weak D call TRBD2 (5 bases). This CDR3 is 13 amino acids long. The V gene lost 4 bases and the J gene lost 7 bases, with 10 bases spanning the gap. CDR1 and CDR2 from the germline V gene are LNHDA and SQIVND (reference sequence). The CDR3 is CASSKGRGGELFF. CDR3 coding DNA: TGTGCCAGTAGTAAAGGACGGGGCGGGGAGCTGTTTTTT.

A single count supports this clone. This chain links TRBV27 with TRBJ1-2, with a weak D call TRBD1 (6 bases). This CDR3 is 15 amino acids long. CDR1 is MNHEY and CDR2 is SMNVEV in the germline V gene (reference sequence). V was clipped by 6 bases and J by 4 bases, with 18 bases between them. The CDR3 DNA sequence: TGTGCCAGCAGAACCCAACAGGGCGTTCTCTATGGCTACACCTTC. It yields the protein CASRTQQGVLYGYTF.

This sequence joins TRBV18 and TRBJ1-6; D remains ambiguous. The CDR3 runs to 15 residues. V gave up 2 bases and J gave up 7 bases, with 12 bases separating them. Germline CDR1 KGHSH, CDR2 LQKENI. The CDR3 nucleotides read TGTGCCAGCTCACCAACACAGATAGACAATTCACCCCTCCACTTT. Translating it yields CASSPTQIDNSPLHF.

The chain uses TRBV20-1 and TRBJ1-5, with D perhaps matching TRBD1 (5 bases). Germline CDR1 DFQATT, CDR2 SNEGSKA (reference sequence). The ends were cut back, 3 bases at V and 3 bases at J, with 15 bases in the middle. CDR3 size: 15 residues. CDR3 in DNA: TGCAGTGCTAGTAAGCCCGGAGGGGCCAATCAGCCCCAGCATTTT. Translating it yields CSASKPGGANQPQHF.

This clone was seen once. The chain has TRBV15 and TRBJ2-7; possibly TRBD2 for D (5 bases). Per germline, CDR1 LNHNV and CDR2 YYDKDF (reference sequence). V was shortened by 8 bases and J by 3 bases, with 11 bases between the two germline ends. This CDR3 spans 12 amino acids. The DNA for the CDR3 is TGTGCCACCGGGAACGGGGACTACGAGCAGTACTTC. Translation: CATGNGDYEQYF.

The genes are TRBV6-5 and TRBJ2-7, with 10 bases fitting TRBD1. CDR3 length equals 15 residues. CDR1 and CDR2 from the germline V gene are MNHEY and SVGAGI. The V gene end was trimmed by 5 bases and the J gene end by 3 bases; junction bases not matched to a gene: 7. CDR3 coding DNA: TGTGCCAGCAGTACGGGACAGGGGAGATTCTACGAGCAGTACTTC. Amino acids: CASSTGQGRFYEQYF.

The chain couples TRBV30 to TRBJ1-1, with D perhaps matching TRBD1 (5 bases). The V end was cut by 5 bases, the J end by 3 bases, with 13 bases between. CDR1 and CDR2 (germline): GTSNPN, SVGIG (reference sequence). The CDR3 totals 13 residues. This CDR3 reads CAWALLQDTEAFF. The CDR3 nucleotides are TGTGCCTGGGCCCTCTTACAGGACACTGAAGCTTTCTTT.

A single count supports this clone. For the CDR3, the DNA is TGTGCCAGTACTTTTCAGGGGGGAAGAACTGAAGCTTTCTTT. Encoded protein: CASTFQGGRTEAFF. V gene TRBV19 combines with J gene TRBJ1-1; 7 bases agree with TRBD1. The CDR3 is 14 amino acids. CDR1 LNHDA and CDR2 SQIVND come from the germline V gene (reference sequence). The V and J ends lost 7 bases and 5 bases, in that order; junction bases with no gene match: 10.

The count of this clone is one. The J gene is TRBJ2-5, the V gene TRBV6-2 or TRBV6-3; 11 positions agree with TRBD2. Germline V lookup: CDR1 MNHEY, CDR2 SVGEGT. V trimming: 6 bases; J trimming: 2 bases; junction bases outside the gene matches: 14. This CDR3 contains 18 residues. CDR3 amino acids: CASSPPRLLAGAQETQYF. For the CDR3, the DNA is TGTGCCAGCAGCCCACCTAGATTACTAGCGGGAGCTCAAGAGACCCAGTACTTC.

This chain uses TRBV5-6 with TRBJ1-3; 7 bases align to TRBD1. Per the germline V gene, CDR1 is SGHDT and CDR2 is YYEEEE. V was pared by 1 base and J by 0 bases, with 4 bases of the junction left unmatched. The CDR3 length is 16 residues. The CDR3 here is CASSLNPGGSGNTIYF. The CDR3 region has the DNA TGTGCCAGCAGCTTGAACCCAGGGGGCTCTGGAAACACCATATATTTT.

V is TRBV28 and J is TRBJ2-7; a weak D match, TRBD2 (6 bases). Trimming removed 3 bases from V and 0 bases from J, with 9 bases in between. Germline lookup yields CDR1 MDHEN and CDR2 SYDVKM. The CDR3 runs to 14 residues. CDR3 in amino acids: CASSFGGNSYEQYF. For the CDR3, the DNA is TGTGCCAGCAGTTTTGGAGGGAACTCCTACGAGCAGTACTTC. The entire variable domain, with the rest obtained from reference TRBV28 and TRBJ2-7, is as follows: DVKVTQSSRYLVKRTGEKVFLECVQDMDHENMFWYRQDPGLGLRLIYFSYDVKMKEKGDIPEGYSVSREKKERFSLILESASTNQTSMYLCASSFGGNSYEQYFGPGTRLTVT.

The CDR3 protein is CASSTPRGADEQYF. The CDR3 DNA reads as TGTGCCAGCAGTACCCCCCGGGGGGCTGACGAGCAGTACTTC. This chain links TRBV28 with TRBJ2-7, with D perhaps matching TRBD2 (7 bases). The CDR3 has 14 amino acids. Germline V CDR1 and CDR2: MDHEN, SYDVKM. V lost 5 bases and J lost 5, with 16 bases in between.

The chain is built from TRBV12-5 and TRBJ2-2; 10 nucleotides align to TRBD2. V was pared by 8 bases and J by 5 bases, with 11 bases of the junction left unmatched. This CDR3 is 16 amino acids long. Per the germline V gene, CDR1 is LGHNT and CDR2 is FRNRAP. CDR3 loop: CASRPAGGPGTGELFF. The CDR3 DNA reads TGTGCTAGTAGACCAGCGGGAGGGCCGGGAACCGGGGAGCTGTTTTTT.

The rearrangement links TRBV27 to TRBJ1-2; tentatively, D is TRBD1 (6 bases). CDR1 MNHEY and CDR2 SMNVEV come from the germline V gene (reference sequence). Trimming cost V 3 bases and J 6 bases, with 14 bases left between them. There are 14 residues in the CDR3. The CDR3 here is CASSFRQGQNGYTF. CDR3 nucleotide sequence: TGTGCCAGCAGTTTCAGGCAGGGGCAAAATGGCTACACCTTC.

The chain employs TRBV2 and TRBJ1-5; D is unclear. V was shortened by 5 bases and J by 3 bases, with 8 bases between the two germline ends. Germline values: CDR1 SNHLY, CDR2 FYNNEI. This CDR3 spans 13 amino acids. The CDR3 loop is CASSRQNNQPQHF. The CDR3 DNA reads as TGTGCCAGCAGTCGACAAAACAATCAGCCCCAGCATTTT.

The J gene is TRBJ2-2, the V gene TRBV19; D is possibly TRBD2 (5 bases). There are 14 residues in the CDR3. From germline, CDR1 is LNHDA and CDR2 SQIVND (reference sequence). The CDR3 is CASRERARGGELFF. The CDR3 DNA reads as TGTGCGTCAAGGGAAAGGGCCCGGGGCGGGGAGCTGTTTTTT.

The rearrangement links TRBV3-1 (or the pseudogene TRBV3-2) to TRBJ2-7; 8 bases agree with TRBD1. This CDR3 region has 16 residues. Per the germline V gene, CDR1 is LGHDT and CDR2 is YNNKEL (reference sequence). Trimming removed 1 base from V and 6 bases from J; junction bases left unmatched: 11. In nucleotides, the CDR3 is TGTGCCAGCAGCCAAGGATCCGGGACAGGATTCTCCGAGCAGTACTTC. Its translation is CASSQGSGTGFSEQYF.

The V call is TRBV9, the J call TRBJ1-1; D ambiguous. This CDR3 spans 13 amino acids. Germline loops: CDR1 SGDLS, CDR2 YYNGEE. The germline V and J ends were trimmed by 6 bases and 2 bases, with 11 bases remaining between them. DNA for the CDR3: TGTGCCAGCACCCGATCAGGAAACACTGAAGCTTTCTTT. This translates into CASTRSGNTEAFF.

The chain employs TRBV7-9 and TRBJ1-2; the match to TRBD1 covers 7 bases. V lost 5 bases and J lost 3; bases outside the gene matches: 9. Germline V gives CDR1 SEHNR, CDR2 FQNEAQ (reference sequence). The CDR3 contains 15 residues. The chain's CDR3 is CASSGGQGEYYGYTF. In DNA, the CDR3 is TGTGCCAGCAGCGGGGGGCAGGGGGAATACTATGGCTACACCTTC.

This clone was counted a single time. This sequence joins TRBV15 and TRBJ2-1, with D unresolved. The CDR3 covers 15 residues. The germline V gene encodes CDR1 LNHNV and CDR2 YYDKDF (reference sequence). Trimming shortened V by 3 bases and J by 4 bases, and 13 bases separated the two germline ends. The CDR3 bases are TGTGCCACCAGCAGTATAACAGAGAAATACAATGAGCAGTTCTTC. It codes for CATSSITEKYNEQFF.

The sample holds a few counts of this clone. This chain connects TRBV7-6 to TRBJ2-1; D ambiguous. The CDR3 loop spans 13 amino acids. With 0 bases removed from V and 9 bases from J, the gap between germline ends came to 9 bases. Germline loops: CDR1 SGHVS, CDR2 FNYEAQ. The CDR3 loop reads CASSLATMGEQFF. CDR3 sequence (DNA): TGTGCCAGCAGCTTAGCTACTATGGGTGAGCAGTTCTTC.